The present TCR beta chain was sequenced within a study of beta chain features in type 1 diabetes (dated by TCRdb to 2017 to 2018). Concerning the study at large: No differences in mean age, gender distribution, total cell number or subset yield were found between patients and healthy donors. Across all samples, some 110,000,000 sorted cells were examined, and cell number per subset correlated strongly with RNA yield. The study compared the TCRB repertoires of sorted circulating CD4+ T cell subsets in recently diagnosed type 1 diabetes patients with those in matched healthy donors. Regulatory and stem cell-like memory subsets were obtained from only 8 patients and roughly 8 healthy donors, while naive and central memory subsets were obtained from all 28 donors.

Overall results and qualifications from the work: PCR might favor shorter templates, but patient and control samples were amplified and corrected together, so any skew would affect both groups equally. At VDJ recombination sites, patients with type 1 diabetes made fewer insertions and deleted more nucleotides, a pattern implying thymic rearrangement abnormalities. Naive, central memory and regulatory TCRB repertoires appeared to be more alike among patients than among healthy donors. A moderate but significant shortening of TCRB CDR3 length was observed in type 1 diabetes patients in all four CD4+ subsets. Because small numbers of individuals were included in the HLA sub-analyses, any influence of HLA type on TCRB rearrangement was left unresolved. Because cDNA rather than genomic DNA was sequenced, highly expressing activated cells could have been over-represented, although no difference in activation and CD3 levels was found between groups.

Each donor gave one peripheral blood draw, roughly 120 mL on average, collected into heparinised tubes. Naive, central memory, regulatory and stem cell-like memory CD4+ T cells were sorted on a BD FACSAria II using a panel including CD45RO, CCR7, CD25, CD127, CD95 and CD27. Every sorted population had a purity above 95%. PBMCs were separated immediately by Lymphoprep density gradient centrifugation and were stained directly, without being cultured. So that batch effects would be minimized, each experiment stained and sorted samples in pairs, pairing one healthy donor with one patient. V lost 4 bases and J lost 4 bases; the stretch between them is 13 bases long. As encoded in the germline V gene (reference sequence), CDR1 is LNHDA while CDR2 is SQIVND. The CDR3 holds 14 amino acids from the cysteine to the phenylalanine. The DNA shown is the 42-base CDR3, in frame from base 1. All of the isolated RNA was reverse transcribed with the High Capacity cDNA Reverse Transcription Kit, so expressed TCRB transcripts were sequenced. Deep immunoSEQ sequencing was applied to naive, central memory and regulatory T cell samples, giving an average of roughly 3.3 million total reads per sample. Sorted cells were lysed in RLT buffer, and RNA was extracted using DNase-treated RNeasy Micro or Mini kits according to cell number. Each cell subset was processed on its own to prevent cross-contamination, while patient and healthy donor samples were processed together. Using the immunoSEQ multiplex PCR, TCRB sequences were amplified from cDNA into 87-bp fragments spanning the CDR3 region. Sequencing of the amplicons was done on the Illumina HiSeq platform. From the authors' description of their analysis: Synthetic template baselines were used to correct PCR bias computationally, reads within Hamming distance 2 were collapsed together, and singletons that could not be merged were discarded. Reads were aligned to IMGT to assign V, D and J genes, CDR3 length, and insertions or deletions at six rearrangement sites. Within each subset, clonotype counts were normalized to the number of sorted cells before true diversity and Gini coefficients were calculated with the tcR R package. Repertoire sharing was quantified using the overlap coefficient calculated on TCRB nucleotide sequences. The table comes from immuneACCESS by way of TCRdb, which keeps in-frame sequences with V and J called. Part of the clones is missing from these tables; in studies checked, under half for an unresolved V gene and the rest for unknown reasons. V and J calls and clone size are given by that table; D and trimming were obtained from the DNA. This sample is represented by about 40,000 clones; approximately 50% of them were singletons. 0.72% of the sample is held by the ten biggest clonotypes.

A note on this clone: The clone's antigen remains unknown. No base quality values were provided; no much bigger clone lies one nucleotide off.

Sequenced material: central memory CD4+ T cells from blood. This chain is built from TRBV19 and TRBJ1-1, with no confidently assigned D gene. This TCR derives from a woman between 18 and 30 years old in good health. The encoded CDR3 is CASSKSGISTEAFF. The nucleotides read TGTGCCAGTAGTAAATCGGGGATTAGCACTGAAGCTTTCTTT.